The next 30 T cell receptor beta chains were all read from a single sample in a study of T cell repertoires in cytomegalovirus infection. TCRdb re-derived calls from the reads in MiXCR, one entry per CDR3 protein. The sample shows just over 450,000 distinct CDR3 sequences, 40% to 50% of them seen only once. These TCRs are of unknown antigen specificity. The starting material was cultured PBMCs, obtained from culture after CMV antigen stimulation. The receptors derive from a human donor in good health (CMV status not recorded). Some clones in this sample may be carry-over from other donors' samples.

The J gene is TRBJ1-3, the V gene TRBV2; D is uncertain. The CDR3 contains 16 residues. Trimming removed 0 bases from V and 3 bases from J, with 12 bases in between. The germline gives CDR1 SNHLY, CDR2 FYNNEI. The CDR3: CASSEARGGSGNTIYF. The CDR3 DNA reads TGTGCCAGCAGTGAAGCGCGGGGAGGAAGTGGAAACACCATATATTTT.

This sequence joins TRBV24-1 and TRBJ2-2, with D perhaps given as TRBD1 or TRBD2 (5 bases each). Germline V lookup: CDR1 KGHDR, CDR2 SFDVKD. Trimming left V 0 bases short and J 0 bases short, with 13 bases between. The CDR3 is made up of 18 amino acids. CDR3 in amino acids: CATSDLGGPNANTGELFF. CDR3 bases: TGTGCCACCAGTGATTTGGGGGGACCAAACGCGAACACCGGGGAGCTGTTTTTT.

The genes are TRBV19 and TRBJ2-7; TRBD2 might be the D (6 bases). The CDR3 spans 12 residues. V was shortened by 5 bases and J by 3 bases, with 8 bases between the two germline ends. From germline, CDR1 is LNHDA and CDR2 SQIVND (reference sequence). The CDR3 is CASSGRYYEQYF. The CDR3 DNA is TGTGCCAGTAGTGGGAGGTACTACGAGCAGTACTTC.

The sample holds a few counts of this clonotype. The gene calls are TRBV12-3 or TRBV12-4 and TRBJ1-2, with D possibly being TRBD1 (6 bases). Between the trimmed V and J ends, which lost 3 bases and 1 base, there was a span of 18 bases. The CDR3 covers 17 residues. CDR3 nucleotide sequence: TGTGCCAGCAGTTTCGCACAGGGTGTTAGGGGTAACTATGGCTACACCTTC. Amino acids: CASSFAQGVRGNYGYTF.

The CDR3 region has the DNA TGTGCCAGCAGCCCACTAGCTTGGGTCACAGATACGCAGTATTTT. Translated, it gives CASSPLAWVTDTQYF. V and J are TRBV7-2 and TRBJ2-3, with D perhaps matching TRBD2 (6 bases). The CDR3 consists of 15 residues. Trimming removed 5 bases at V and 2 bases at J, with 14 bases between. CDR1 SGHTA and CDR2 FQGNSA come from the germline V gene.

The gene calls are TRBV24-1 and TRBJ2-3; D remains ambiguous. CDR3 length: 13 residues. Deletions cut 9 bases from V and 0 bases from J, with 9 bases between. The germline V gene has CDR1 KGHDR and CDR2 SFDVKD. Here the CDR3 DNA reads TGTGCCACCGAGGCGGAGAGCACAGATACGCAGTATTTT. Encoded protein: CATEAESTDTQYF.

The chain recombines TRBV7-8 with TRBJ2-2; 9 bases agree with TRBD2. The CDR3 loop spans 16 amino acids. Trimming took 7 bases from V and 5 from J; bases not matched to a gene: 11. In germline, CDR1 is SGHVS, CDR2 FQNEAQ. This chain's CDR3 is CASTRTLAGPTGELFF. DNA of the CDR3: TGTGCCAGCACCCGAACCCTAGCGGGGCCAACCGGGGAGCTGTTTTTT.

The chain links TRBV7-2 to TRBJ2-6, with no clear D. This CDR3 is built from 15 residues. Germline V gene data show CDR1 as SGHTA and CDR2 as FQGNSA. V lost 3 bases to trimming and J lost 0 bases, with 6 bases between them. CDR3 amino acids: CASSFKSSGANVLTF. DNA of the CDR3: TGTGCCAGCAGCTTCAAGAGCTCTGGGGCCAACGTCCTGACTTTC.

This clonotype was seen at least ten times. The chain carries TRBV7-2 and TRBJ2-3, with 10 bases fitting TRBD2. V shed 3 bases and J 4 bases; nucleotides not matched to a gene: 10. The CDR3 spans 17 residues. The germline CDR1 and CDR2 sequences are SGHTA and FQGNSA. The CDR3 here is CASSFQSRLAGPDTQYF. CDR3 coding DNA: TGTGCCAGCAGCTTCCAAAGCCGACTAGCGGGCCCAGATACGCAGTATTTT. The whole variable domain, filled in from reference TRBV7-2 and TRBJ2-3, reads GAGVSQSPSNKVTEKGKDVELRCDPISGHTALYWYRQSLGQGLEFLIYFQGNSAPDKSGLPSDRFSAERTGGSVSTLTIQRTQQEDSAVYLCASSFQSRLAGPDTQYFGPGTRLTVL.

This clonotype appeared once. This chain joins TRBV4-3 and TRBJ2-3; the D gene could be TRBD1 or TRBD2 (6 bases each). Trimming took off 0 bases at V and 3 bases at J, with 16 bases between the two ends. This CDR3 has 17 residues. The germline V gene encodes CDR1 LGHNA and CDR2 YSLEER. In DNA, the CDR3 is TGCGCCAGCAGCCAAGATTGGGACGGGGGCGGGACAGATACGCAGTATTTT. Translated: CASSQDWDGGGTDTQYF.

The CDR3 DNA reads as TGTGCCAGCAGTTTCGGACAGAGCAATCAGCCCCAGCATTTT. The encoded protein is CASSFGQSNQPQHF. This chain connects TRBV12-3 or TRBV12-4 to TRBJ1-5; D may be TRBD1 (6 bases). This CDR3 has 14 residues. Trimming cost V 3 bases and J 1 base, with 7 bases left between them.

A few counts support this clonotype. The gene calls are TRBV6-1 and TRBJ1-3; no clear D. Trimming cost V 6 bases and J 0 bases, with 15 bases left between them. The CDR3 contains 16 residues. Germline loops: CDR1 MNHNS, CDR2 SASEGT. CDR3 region: CASRADALVSGNTIYF. The CDR3 nucleotides read TGTGCCAGCAGGGCTGACGCGCTCGTCTCTGGAAACACCATATATTTT.

CDR3 protein: CASSFNRYEQYF. In nucleotides, the CDR3 is TGTGCCAGCAGCTTTAACCGATACGAGCAGTACTTC. The chain recombines TRBV7-9 with TRBJ2-7; D is unclear. This CDR3 is 12 amino acids long. Germline loops: CDR1 SEHNR, CDR2 FQNEAQ (reference sequence). V gave up 3 bases and J gave up 4 bases, with 7 bases separating them.

The V call is TRBV19, the J call TRBJ2-1, with 9 positions matching TRBD1. V lost 3 bases, J lost 7 bases, and 4 bases stayed unmatched. The CDR3 loop spans 14 amino acids. The V gene's germline CDR1 is LNHDA and CDR2 SQIVND (reference sequence). The DNA for the CDR3 is TGTGCCAGTAGTATGGGGACAGGGTCGAATGAGCAGTTCTTC. Its translation: CASSMGTGSNEQFF.

The chain links TRBV7-3 to TRBJ2-7; 9 bases agree with TRBD1. This CDR3 contains 15 residues. Germline assignment: CDR1 SGHTA and CDR2 FQGTGA. Losses at the gene ends were 6 bases for V and 5 bases for J; bases not matched to a gene: 11. The CDR3 reads CASSLGQGGIDEQYF. The CDR3 coding sequence is TGTGCCAGCAGTTTGGGACAGGGAGGAATCGACGAGCAGTACTTC. The full variable domain, with the rest looked up from reference TRBV7-3 and TRBJ2-7, is GAGVSQTPSNKVTEKGKYVELRCDPISGHTALYWYRQSLGQGPEFLIYFQGTGAADDSGLPNDRFFAVRPEGSVSTLKIQRTERGDSAVYLCASSLGQGGIDEQYFGPGTRLTVT.

In its sample, this clonotype was seen a few times. The genes are TRBV7-9 and TRBJ1-4; D is possibly TRBD1 (5 bases). Germline CDR1 SEHNR, CDR2 FQNEAQ (reference sequence). V shed 2 bases and J shed 8 bases, with 18 bases lying between them. This CDR3 is 16 amino acids long. CDR3 in amino acids: CASSLPNLQVGEKLFF. CDR3 DNA sequence: TGTGCCAGCAGCTTACCGAATCTACAGGTTGGCGAAAAACTGTTTTTT.

This clonotype was counted many times. The chain links TRBV7-2 to TRBJ2-7; D is ambiguous. Germline V gene sequence: CDR1 SGHTA, CDR2 FQGNSA. The CDR3 is 15 residues long. Trimming cost V 1 base and J 0 bases, with 10 bases left between them. The CDR3 here is CASSLGGGSSYEQYF. The DNA for the CDR3 is TGTGCCAGCAGCTTAGGTGGCGGAAGCTCCTACGAGCAGTACTTC.

This clonotype has more than one count but fewer than ten. The chain couples TRBV7-8 to TRBJ2-7, with D tentatively TRBD1 (5 bases). The germline V gene has CDR1 SGHVS and CDR2 FQNEAQ. Trimming took 3 bases from V and 2 from J, leaving 17 bases between them. CDR3 length equals 16 residues. The CDR3 DNA is TGTGCCAGCAGCTTTGGCCCCACCTGGGGCACCTACGAGCAGTACTTC. This encodes CASSFGPTWGTYEQYF.

The rearrangement links TRBV15 to TRBJ1-5, with no clear D. Germline values: CDR1 LNHNV, CDR2 YYDKDF (reference sequence). Trimming stripped 0 bases from V and 1 base from J, with 22 bases between. This CDR3 has 20 amino acids. CDR3 residues: CATSRDKARAPYMSNQPQHF. In nucleotides, the CDR3 is TGTGCCACCAGCAGAGATAAGGCTCGGGCCCCATATATGAGCAATCAGCCCCAGCATTTT.

This clonotype was found a few times. The genes are TRBV10-3 and TRBJ2-7, with 10 bases fitting TRBD1. Trimming cost V 7 bases and J 6 bases; bases outside gene matches: 9. Germline V lookup: CDR1 ENHRY, CDR2 SYGVKD. The CDR3 loop spans 14 amino acids. DNA for the CDR3: TGTGCCATCACTGCGGACAGGGGGGCCCTCGAGCAGTACTTC. The encoded protein is CAITADRGALEQYF.

The genes are TRBV7-6 and TRBJ2-7; D is uncertain. The CDR3 contains 13 residues. Germline V gene sequence: CDR1 SGHVS, CDR2 FNYEAQ. Trimming took off 8 bases at V and 1 base at J, with 12 bases between the two ends. The CDR3 spells CASGSDSSYEQYF. Here the CDR3 DNA reads TGTGCCAGCGGCAGTGATTCTTCCTACGAGCAGTACTTC.

This clonotype was counted a few times. This chain connects TRBV7-8 to TRBJ1-4; the D gene is possibly TRBD1 (5 bases). CDR1 is SGHVS and CDR2 is FQNEAQ in the germline V gene. Trimming removed 2 bases at V and 7 bases at J, with 17 bases between. The CDR3 is 16 residues long. The CDR3: CASSLRAGGLSEKLFF. The CDR3 coding sequence is TGTGCCAGCAGCTTAAGGGCCGGGGGGTTGAGTGAAAAACTGTTTTTT.

This clonotype has just a few counts. Here the CDR3 DNA reads TGTGCCAGCAGCCCGTACTTCTCCGACTCAAACTATGGCTACACCTTC. This gives the protein CASSPYFSDSNYGYTF. The V call is TRBV7-2, the J call TRBJ1-2; the D is unclear. The CDR3 spans 16 residues. Germline CDR1 and CDR2: SGHTA and FQGNSA. The V end lost 5 bases, the J end lost 2 bases, and 18 bases lay between the germline ends.

This rearrangement joins TRBV20-1 to TRBJ2-1, with 11 nucleotides matching TRBD2. The CDR3 has 17 residues. V was clipped by 0 bases and J by 8 bases; unmatched bases: 12. CDR1 and CDR2 (germline): DFQATT, SNEGSKA (reference sequence). The CDR3 reads CSARELAGGPALHEQFF. CDR3 DNA: TGCAGTGCTAGAGAGTTAGCGGGAGGGCCTGCCCTTCATGAGCAGTTCTTC.

This clonotype was recorded a few times. The V and J genes are TRBV6-1 and TRBJ2-5, with TRBD2 identical over 10 bases. The CDR3 length is 14 residues. Germline CDR1 reads MNHNS; CDR2 reads SASEGT. V trimming: 2 bases; J trimming: 9 bases; junction bases outside the gene matches: 6. CDR3 amino acids: CASSESLAGVAQYF. CDR3 in DNA: TGTGCCAGCAGTGAAAGTCTAGCGGGAGTGGCCCAGTACTTC.

The CDR3 loop is CASSPAQGIGNEQFF. The CDR3 DNA is TGTGCCAGCAGCCCTGCCCAGGGGATCGGGAATGAGCAGTTCTTC. The chain links TRBV7-3 to TRBJ2-1; perhaps TRBD1 as D (6 bases). Deletions cut 5 bases from V and 7 bases from J, with 18 bases between. Per germline, CDR1 SGHTA and CDR2 FQGTGA. This CDR3 region has 15 residues.

The V call is TRBV19, the J call TRBJ1-1; D not resolved. The CDR3 totals 13 residues. Per the germline V gene, CDR1 is LNHDA and CDR2 is SQIVND (reference sequence). With 1 base removed from V and 2 bases from J, the gap between germline ends came to 5 bases. The CDR3 DNA is TGTGCCAGTAGTATAGGAATTAACACTGAAGCTTTCTTT. It codes for CASSIGINTEAFF.

This clonotype turned up a few times. The chain links TRBV7-2 to TRBJ1-2; D gene unclear. The CDR3 consists of 12 residues. Trimming removed 5 bases from V and 4 bases from J, with 8 bases in between. Germline V gene sequence: CDR1 SGHTA, CDR2 FQGNSA. CDR3 nucleotides: TGTGCCAGCAGCCTCCCTGGCTATGGCTACACCTTC. Translated, it gives CASSLPGYGYTF.

V is TRBV19 and J is TRBJ2-1, with TRBD2 matching over 7 bases. Germline CDR1 and CDR2: LNHDA and SQIVND (reference sequence). The CDR3 sequence is 15 residues long. The V gene end was trimmed by 5 bases and the J gene end by 0 bases; junction bases not matched to a gene: 4. CDR3 coding DNA: TGTGCCAGTAGTCGGCGGGAGAGCTCCTACAATGAGCAGTTCTTC. Amino acid sequence: CASSRRESSYNEQFF. Together with reference TRBV19 and TRBJ2-1, the CDR3 gives the full variable domain: DGGITQSPKYLFRKEGQNVTLSCEQNLNHDAMYWYRQDPGQGLRLIYYSQIVNDFQKGDIAEGYSVSREKKESFPLTVTSAQKNPTAFYLCASSRRESSYNEQFFGPGTRLTVL.

This chain connects TRBV15 to TRBJ2-5, with 10 bases matching TRBD2. The CDR3 runs to 15 residues. CDR1 and CDR2 (germline): LNHNV, YYDKDF (reference sequence). Trimming at V came to 2 bases and at J to 4 bases, leaving 4 bases not matched to a gene. In DNA, the CDR3 is TGTGCCACCAGCAGAACAAGGACTAGCGGAGAGACCCAGTACTTC. Protein sequence: CATSRTRTSGETQYF.